The entry below gives a single T cell receptor (beta chain) sequence along with its context. Its cognate antigen is unknown. The sample originates from a study of OX40 agonist ivuxolimab in advanced cancers. Across the study: Cohort: 65% to 90% men, mean age approximately 66, aged roughly 23 to 79. Prior checkpoint blockade (anti-PD-1, anti-PD-L1 or anti-CTLA-4) was permitted; under 50% had it. Findings and limits, study-wide: Among some nonresponders, normalized T-cell clonal expansion was also low.

Trimming cost V 7 bases and J 2 bases; bases outside gene matches: 2. The CDR3 consists of 13 residues. From germline, CDR1 is MNHNS and CDR2 SASEGT. Baseline, cycle 4 day 1, and cycle 7 day 1 were the blood sampling points. Sequencing used immunoSEQ multiplex PCR; TCRdb keeps in-frame clones, though not all of them. The table shows about 30,000 clones, with around 86% occurring only once. The specimen comprised CD4+ or CD8+ T cells sorted from blood, sampled in a trial of the OX40 agonist ivuxolimab. The V and J genes are TRBV6-1 and TRBJ2-7; 10 nucleotides match TRBD1. This TCR derives from an adult with an advanced solid tumor such as melanoma, head and neck, liver or kidney cancer. CDR3 DNA: TGTGCCAGCACGGGACAGGGGCCCTACGAGCAGTACTTC. Protein product: CASTGQGPYEQYF.